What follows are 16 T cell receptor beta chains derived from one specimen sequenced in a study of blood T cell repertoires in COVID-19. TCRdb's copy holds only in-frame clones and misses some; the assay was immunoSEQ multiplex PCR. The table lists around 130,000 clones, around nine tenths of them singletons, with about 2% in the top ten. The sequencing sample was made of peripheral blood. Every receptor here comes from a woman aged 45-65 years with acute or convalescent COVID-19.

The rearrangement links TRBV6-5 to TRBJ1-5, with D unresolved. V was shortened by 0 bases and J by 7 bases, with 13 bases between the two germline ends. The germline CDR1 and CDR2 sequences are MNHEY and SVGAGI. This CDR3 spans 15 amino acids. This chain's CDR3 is CASSYSSAGRQPQHF. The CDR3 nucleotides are TGTGCCAGCAGTTACTCGAGCGCCGGGAGGCAGCCCCAGCATTTT.

The CDR3 loop is CASSLGLFYEQYF. The CDR3 DNA sequence: TGTGCCAGCAGCCTCGGACTATTTTACGAGCAGTACTTC. V is TRBV5-4 and J is TRBJ2-7; D is perhaps TRBD2 (6 bases). Trimming cost V 4 bases and J 4 bases, with 12 bases left between them. The germline V gene has CDR1 SGHNT and CDR2 YYREEE (reference sequence). There are 13 residues in the CDR3.

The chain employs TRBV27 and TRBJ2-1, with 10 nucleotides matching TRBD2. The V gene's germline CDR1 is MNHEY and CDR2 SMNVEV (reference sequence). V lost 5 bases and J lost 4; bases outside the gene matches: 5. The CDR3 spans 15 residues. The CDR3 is CASSSGGAGYNEQFF. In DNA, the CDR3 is TGTGCCAGCAGTAGCGGGGGGGCCGGGTACAATGAGCAGTTCTTC.

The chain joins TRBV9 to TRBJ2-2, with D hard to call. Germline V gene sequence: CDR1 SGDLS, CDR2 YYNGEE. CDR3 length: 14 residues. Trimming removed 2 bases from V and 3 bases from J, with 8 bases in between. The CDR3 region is CASSVRFDTGELFF. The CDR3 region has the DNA TGTGCCAGCAGCGTGCGATTTGACACCGGGGAGCTGTTTTTT.

In DNA, the CDR3 is TGTGCCAGCAGCCGAACAGGGGTCGACAATGAAAAACTGTTTTTT. Translation: CASSRTGVDNEKLFF. The chain links TRBV5-4 to TRBJ1-4; 7 bases are shared with TRBD1. The V segment lost 4 bases and the J segment 5 bases; nucleotides outside the gene matches: 8. Germline V lookup: CDR1 SGHNT, CDR2 YYREEE (reference sequence). CDR3 size: 15 residues.

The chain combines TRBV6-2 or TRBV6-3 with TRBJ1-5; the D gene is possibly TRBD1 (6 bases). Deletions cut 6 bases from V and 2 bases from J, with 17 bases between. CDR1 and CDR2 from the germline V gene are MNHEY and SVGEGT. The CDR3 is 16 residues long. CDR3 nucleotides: TGTGCCAGCAGCAAGCCCTCAGGGGACCGCAATCAGCCCCAGCATTTT. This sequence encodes CASSKPSGDRNQPQHF.

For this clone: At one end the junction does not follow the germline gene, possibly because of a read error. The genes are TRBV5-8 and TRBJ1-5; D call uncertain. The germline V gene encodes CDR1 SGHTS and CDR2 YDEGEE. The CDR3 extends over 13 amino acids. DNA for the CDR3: TGTGCCAGCATCCTAAAGCAGGATCAGGCCCAGCATTTT. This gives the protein CASILKQDQAQHF.

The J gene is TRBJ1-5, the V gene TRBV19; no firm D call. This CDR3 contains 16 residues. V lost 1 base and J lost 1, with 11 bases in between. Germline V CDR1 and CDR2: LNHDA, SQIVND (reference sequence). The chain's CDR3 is CASSIVPGGSNQPQHF. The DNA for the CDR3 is TGTGCCAGTAGTATAGTTCCCGGAGGGAGCAATCAGCCCCAGCATTTT.

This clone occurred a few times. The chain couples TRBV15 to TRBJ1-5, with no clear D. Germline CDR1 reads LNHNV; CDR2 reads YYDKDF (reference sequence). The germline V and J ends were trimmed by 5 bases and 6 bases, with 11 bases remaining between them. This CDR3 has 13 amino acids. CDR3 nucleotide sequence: TGTGCCACCAGCGAAGGTAGCGTTCAGCCCCAGCATTTT. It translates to CATSEGSVQPQHF.

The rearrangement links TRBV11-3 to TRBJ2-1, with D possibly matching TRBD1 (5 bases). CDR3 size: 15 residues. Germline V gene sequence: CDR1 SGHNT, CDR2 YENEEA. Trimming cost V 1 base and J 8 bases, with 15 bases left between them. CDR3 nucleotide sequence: TGTGCCAGCAGCTTAGCCCAAGGGGCCCAGGATGAGCAGTTCTTC. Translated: CASSLAQGAQDEQFF.

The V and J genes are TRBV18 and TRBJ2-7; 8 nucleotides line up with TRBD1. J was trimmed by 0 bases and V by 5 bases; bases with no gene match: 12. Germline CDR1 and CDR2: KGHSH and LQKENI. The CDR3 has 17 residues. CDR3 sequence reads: CASSTGTGESSSYEQYF. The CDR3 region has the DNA TGTGCCAGCTCAACCGGGACAGGCGAATCAAGCTCCTACGAGCAGTACTTC.

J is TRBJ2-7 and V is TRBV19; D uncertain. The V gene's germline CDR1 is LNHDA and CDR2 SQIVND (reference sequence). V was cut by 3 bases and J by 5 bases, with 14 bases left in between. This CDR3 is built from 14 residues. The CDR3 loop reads CASSISGSIHEQYF. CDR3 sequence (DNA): TGTGCCAGTAGTATTTCCGGGTCCATCCACGAGCAGTACTTC. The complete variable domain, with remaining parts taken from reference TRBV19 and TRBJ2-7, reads DGGITQSPKYLFRKEGQNVTLSCEQNLNHDAMYWYRQDPGQGLRLIYYSQIVNDFQKGDIAEGYSVSREKKESFPLTVTSAQKNPTAFYLCASSISGSIHEQYFGPGTRLTVT.

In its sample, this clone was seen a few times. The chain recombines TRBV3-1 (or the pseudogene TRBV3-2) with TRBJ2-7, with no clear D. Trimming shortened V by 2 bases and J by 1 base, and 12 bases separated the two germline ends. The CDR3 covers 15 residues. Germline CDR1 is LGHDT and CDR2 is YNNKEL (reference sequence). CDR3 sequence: CASSQFVSGSYEQYF. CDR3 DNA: TGTGCCAGCAGCCAATTTGTGTCAGGATCCTACGAGCAGTACTTC.

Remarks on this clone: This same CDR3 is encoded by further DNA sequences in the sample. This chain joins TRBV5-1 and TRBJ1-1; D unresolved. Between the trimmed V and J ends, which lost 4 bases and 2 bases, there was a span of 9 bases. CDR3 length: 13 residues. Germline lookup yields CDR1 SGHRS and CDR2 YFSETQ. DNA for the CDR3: TGCGCCAGCAGCCCGGCGGGAAACACTGAAGCTTTCTTT. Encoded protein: CASSPAGNTEAFF.

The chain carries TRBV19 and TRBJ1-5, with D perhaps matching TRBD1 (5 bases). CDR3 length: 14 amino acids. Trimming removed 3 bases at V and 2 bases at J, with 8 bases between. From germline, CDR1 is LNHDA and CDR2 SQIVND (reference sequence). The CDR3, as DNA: TGTGCCAGTAGTATCACAGGAGGCAATCAGCCCCAGCATTTT. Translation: CASSITGGNQPQHF.

Here the CDR3 DNA reads TGTGCCACCAGTGACCCCATAGCGGGGGACTCCTACAATGAGCAGTTCTTC. This encodes CATSDPIAGDSYNEQFF. The genes are TRBV24-1 and TRBJ2-1; TRBD2 matches 9 bases. The CDR3 covers 17 residues. Germline CDR1 reads KGHDR; CDR2 reads SFDVKD. Trimming took 4 bases from V and 0 from J; bases not matched to a gene: 6.